This T cell receptor beta chain is drawn from a study of CD8 T cells in ankylosing spondylitis. TCRdb redid the calling of the 5' RACE reads with MiXCR, one entry per CDR3 protein. Seen here are about 310,000 distinct CDR3 sequences, less than 25% observed once, and the top ten hold 3.5%. This clonotype showed up just a few times. The CDR3 length is 14 residues. V gave up 2 bases and J gave up 0 bases; unmatched junction bases: 1. CDR1 and CDR2 from the germline V gene are SGHDT and YYEEEE. Material for sequencing was blood, either unsorted or a sorted T cell fraction (not recorded which). This TCR came from a female donor with ankylosing spondylitis or in good health (not recorded which). The J gene is TRBJ2-7, the V gene TRBV5-6, with 8 positions matching TRBD2. CDR3 in DNA: TGTGCCAGCAGCTTTACTAGCGGCTCCTACGAGCAGTACTTC. Translated, it gives CASSFTSGSYEQYF.